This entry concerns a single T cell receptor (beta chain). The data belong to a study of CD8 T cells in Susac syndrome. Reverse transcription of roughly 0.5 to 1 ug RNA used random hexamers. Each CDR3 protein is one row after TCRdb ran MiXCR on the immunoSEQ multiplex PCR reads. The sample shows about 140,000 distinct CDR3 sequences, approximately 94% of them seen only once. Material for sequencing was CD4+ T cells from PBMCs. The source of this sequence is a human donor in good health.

The CDR3 here is CASSLDLAGGPGNEQFF. CDR3 bases: TGCGCCAGCAGCTTGGATCTAGCGGGAGGGCCAGGCAATGAGCAGTTCTTC. The chain couples TRBV5-1 to TRBJ2-1; TRBD2 aligns across 12 bases. This CDR3 has 17 residues. V was pared by 0 bases and J by 6 bases, with 7 bases of the junction left unmatched. Looked up from germline, CDR1 is SGHRS and CDR2 is YFSETQ.